The present TCR beta chain was sequenced within a study of T cells in Graves' hyperthyroidism and ophthalmopathy (dated by TCRdb to the late 2010s). In the study overall: Peripheral blood samples were taken at initial diagnosis, before any treatment was given. A discovery cohort of around 98 patients, about 40 with Graves' ophthalmopathy and roughly 59 with stable Graves' hyperthyroidism, was used to find distinguishing TCR V-J signatures. Prospective prediction of ophthalmopathy was tested in an independent validation cohort consisting of some 19 hyperthyroidism patients and approximately 16 patients who later progressed to ophthalmopathy. The 100 or so discovery patients were divided at random into training and test sets in a 7:3 ratio. In addition, the study compared T-cell repertoires in thyroid tissue and in blood from roughly 6 Graves' hyperthyroidism patients. Once sampling was done, hyperthyroidism patients were given methimazole at a starting dose of 30 mg daily, whereas ophthalmopathy patients were given high-dose intravenous methylprednisolone. According to the paper, TCR Vbeta CDR3 sequencing was carried out on over 130 peripheral blood samples, which came from under 50 ophthalmopathy, around 74 hyperthyroidism and about 17 progressor patients.

TCR beta CDR3 regions were amplified from RNA transcripts. The first round of RT-PCR for the TCR CDR3 was performed with the HTBI primer set and the Qiagen OneStep RT-PCR kit. Libraries were constructed in a second round of multiplex PCR, after which size selection and purification were performed. The libraries were sequenced on an Illumina HiSeq2000 using paired-end 100 bp reads. The authors processed their data as follows. SOAPnuke was used to process the raw data, with reads discarded if the reads contained adapters or uncalled bases, had a mean Phred below 15, or lacked an exact constant-primer or identifier match. COPE v1.2.5 was used to merge high-quality paired reads, and clonotypes were defined as unique nucleotide sequences. Clonotypes were aligned to IMGT TRBV, TRBD and TRBJ reference segments using MiTCR v1.1. The analysis was restricted to V-J combinations with a frequency above 0.0001, which together covered 99% to 99.2% of the repertoires. A TCS score was defined as the ratio of F50 (clonal expansion) to E x V (chaos), with BLOSUM62-based TCRdist applied between CDR3 peptides within each V-J. Welch's t-statistics and random forest reduced 500 to 550 V-J features to 10 to 15, which were used in a naive Bayes classifier (R e1071). The public reads were reanalyzed by TCRdb: fastp trimming at Q25, MiXCR alignment, in-frame beta chains only. Merged by CDR3 protein, the rows form single entries marked with the most common genes and DNA. TCRdb's processing, not the authors' own work, is the source of the V and J calls. The sample yields roughly 650,000 distinct CDR3 sequences; approximately 15% were counted once. The ten largest account for roughly 3.3% of the sample.

This clonotype occurred many times. Its antigen has not been determined. The input lacks base qualities; no much larger clone sits a single base away. Paper-wide results and their limitations: In validation, progression to ophthalmopathy was predicted by the model with 70% to 71% sensitivity and 72.22% specificity, a median of approximately 6.5 months before onset. Most expanded thyroid clonotypes (frequency above 0.001) were also detected in blood, suggesting blood repertoires may reflect thyroid immune responses. Sample size was not statistically predetermined, and investigators were not blinded to group allocation. A 13 V-J signature model separated ophthalmopathy from stable hyperthyroidism, with 87.88% sensitivity and about 81% specificity in cross-validation and 80%/75% in testing.

Ophthalmopathy patients had moderately to severely active disease, with a Clinical Activity Score of 3 or more, a NOSPECS grade of 4 or more, and a disease duration of less than 3 months. Exclusion was applied to patients with uncontrolled infections, other autoimmune diseases, pregnancy or lactation. Clinical symptoms, serum thyroxine and TRAb, thyroid ultrasound, and orbital computed tomography formed the basis for the diagnoses. PBMCs were isolated from about 9 ml of fresh peripheral blood by Ficoll-Paque density gradient centrifugation. Total RNA was extracted using Trizol reagent, and RNA quality was assessed on an Agilent 2100 Bioanalyzer. The germline V gene supplies CDR1 MNHNS and CDR2 SASEGT. The CDR3 contains 16 residues, cysteine and phenylalanine counted. The entry retains the CDR3 DNA only, 48 bases that are in frame from base 1. Trimming costs V 7 bases and J 2 bases, and their ends lie 17 bases apart.

The sequencing sample was made of blood. The sequence was obtained from a woman aged 40 to 49 with Graves' ophthalmopathy. Recombination connected TRBV6-1 to TRBJ2-2; the D segment could be TRBD2, given 6 matching bases. The CDR3 protein sequence reads: CASTPGVAVNTGELFF. The nucleotide sequence reads TGTGCCAGCACTCCGGGGGTAGCGGTTAACACCGGGGAGCTGTTTTTT.